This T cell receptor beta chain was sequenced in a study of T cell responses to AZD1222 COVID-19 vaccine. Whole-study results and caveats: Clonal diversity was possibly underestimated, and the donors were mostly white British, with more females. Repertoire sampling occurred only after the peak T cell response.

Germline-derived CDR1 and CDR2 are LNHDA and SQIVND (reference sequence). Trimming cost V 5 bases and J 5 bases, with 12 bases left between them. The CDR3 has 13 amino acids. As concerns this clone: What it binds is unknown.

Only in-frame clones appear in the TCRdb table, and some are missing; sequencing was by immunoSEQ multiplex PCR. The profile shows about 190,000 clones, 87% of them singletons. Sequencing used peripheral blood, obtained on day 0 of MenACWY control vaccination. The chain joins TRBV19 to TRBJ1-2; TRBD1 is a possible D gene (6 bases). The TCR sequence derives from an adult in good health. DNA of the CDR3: TGTGCCAGTAGTCTGACAGGAACTTATGGCTACACCTTC. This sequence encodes CASSLTGTYGYTF. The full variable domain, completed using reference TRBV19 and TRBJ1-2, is DGGITQSPKYLFRKEGQNVTLSCEQNLNHDAMYWYRQDPGQGLRLIYYSQIVNDFQKGDIAEGYSVSREKKESFPLTVTSAQKNPTAFYLCASSLTGTYGYTFGSGTRLTVV.